This TCR beta chain comes out of a study of T-cell reconstitution after alpha-beta-depleted transplantation in children. About this clonotype: A junction boundary mismatches the germline segment, possibly from a read error.

A library of TCRbeta sequences, prepared with unique molecular identifiers, was generated. One entry per CDR3 protein results from TCRdb running MiXCR on the PCR reads. The table lists a few hundred thousand distinct CDR3 sequences, around a tenth of them singletons. CDR3 length: 15 residues. The germline V gene encodes CDR1 SSHAT and CDR2 FNYEAQ (reference sequence). The TCR was taken from a human donor who donated a stem cell graft to a child with acute lymphoblastic leukemia. The chain carries TRBV7-7 and TRBJ2-3; D possibly corresponds to TRBD1 (6 bases). This specimen consisted of PBMCs from the stem cell graft donor, obtained from the stem cell graft. CDR3 bases: TGTGCTAGCAGCTTACAGGGCGGTGAGACAGATACGCAGTATTTT. Its protein is CASSLQGGETDTQYF.